This entry lists 18 T cell receptor beta chains sequenced from one sample in a study of blood T cell repertoires in COVID-19. Only in-frame clones appear in the TCRdb table, and some are missing; sequencing was by immunoSEQ multiplex PCR. The sample carries around 100,000 clones, less than 85% recorded once. The sample taken for sequencing was peripheral blood. The receptors were sampled from a human donor in a cohort sampled during active COVID-19.

The chain has TRBV18 and TRBJ1-5, with D perhaps matching TRBD1 (5 bases). V lost 2 bases and J 2 bases, leaving 10 bases between the germline ends. There are 15 residues in the CDR3. The germline gives CDR1 KGHSH, CDR2 LQKENI. CDR3 DNA: TGTGCCAGCTCACCAGGGGGGGAGGGCAATCAGCCCCAGCATTTT. Protein sequence: CASSPGGEGNQPQHF.

The chain carries TRBV27 and TRBJ1-2, with D unclear. V gave up 3 bases and J gave up 5 bases, with 10 bases separating them. The CDR3 has 13 amino acids. The V gene's germline CDR1 is MNHEY and CDR2 SMNVEV (reference sequence). CDR3 nucleotides: TGTGCCAGCAGTTTGAGGGAGGGATATGGCTACACCTTC. It encodes CASSLREGYGYTF.

The chain combines TRBV6-1 with TRBJ1-1; D is unclear. CDR1 is MNHNS, CDR2 SASEGT, per germline. Between the trimmed V and J ends, which lost 1 base and 1 base, there was a span of 10 bases. The CDR3 spans 15 residues. The CDR3, as DNA: TGTGCCAGCAGTGAAGTTGGACTCCCGAACACTGAAGCTTTCTTT. Its protein product is CASSEVGLPNTEAFF.

Concerning this clone: A junction boundary mismatches the germline segment, possibly from a read error. The V call is TRBV5-1, the J call TRBJ2-3; 8 bases match TRBD2. The CDR3 runs 17 residues. Germline V gene lookup returns CDR1 SGHRS and CDR2 YFSETQ. The CDR3 coding sequence is TGCGCCCGCAGCTTGGGGGGCGGGGGGCCGAGCACAGATACGCAGTATTTT. This sequence encodes CARSLGGGGPSTDTQYF. Based on the CDR3 plus reference TRBV5-1 and TRBJ2-3, the full variable domain is KAGVTQTPRYLIKTRGQQVTLSCSPISGHRSVSWYQQTPGQGLQFLFEYFSETQRNKGNFPGRFSGRQFSNSRSEMNVSTLELGDSALYLCARSLGGGGPSTDTQYFGPGTRLTVL.

This clone was seen only once. The rearrangement links TRBV5-5 to TRBJ2-6; 8 bases are shared with TRBD2. The CDR3 spans 18 residues. J lost 0 bases, V lost 3 bases, and 8 bases had no gene match. The germline CDR1 and CDR2 sequences are SGHKS and YYEKEE (reference sequence). The CDR3 nucleotides are TGTGCCAGCAGCTCTGGGCCGGGGGGGCCCTCTGGGGCCAACGTCCTGACTTTC. Translation gives CASSSGPGGPSGANVLTF.

J is TRBJ1-1 and V is TRBV6-6; no clear D. The CDR3 runs 12 residues. V lost 2 bases, J lost 10 bases, and 11 bases lay in between. Germline values: CDR1 MNHNY, CDR2 SVGAGI (reference sequence). The CDR3 DNA reads TGTGCCAGCAGTTACAGCGACGGTGTAGCTTTCTTT. This sequence encodes CASSYSDGVAFF.

The CDR3 here is CASSGTGYGYTF. Written as DNA, the CDR3 is TGCGCCAGCAGTGGGACAGGCTATGGCTACACCTTC. This sequence joins TRBV5-1 and TRBJ1-2, with 8 bases identical to TRBD1. CDR3 length: 12 amino acids. Trimming removed 5 bases from V and 4 bases from J; junction bases left unmatched: 1. Looked up from germline, CDR1 is SGHRS and CDR2 is YFSETQ.

This chain uses TRBV19 with TRBJ1-5, with D possibly TRBD1 on 5 matching bases. Germline CDR1 reads LNHDA; CDR2 reads SQIVND (reference sequence). CDR3 length: 13 amino acids. With 5 bases removed from V and 6 bases from J, the gap between germline ends came to 11 bases. As DNA, the CDR3 is TGTGCCAGTAGTCCCCGGGGACTTCAGCCCCAGCATTTT. The encoded protein is CASSPRGLQPQHF.

The rearrangement joins TRBV24-1 to TRBJ1-5; the match to TRBD1 covers 11 bases. Unmatched junction bases numbered 4, after V lost 1 base and J lost 6 bases. CDR1 and CDR2 from the germline V gene are KGHDR and SFDVKD. This CDR3 is built from 16 residues. CDR3 amino acids: CATSDFHGTGGQPQHF. DNA for the CDR3: TGTGCCACCAGTGATTTCCACGGGACAGGGGGTCAGCCCCAGCATTTT.

The rearrangement links TRBV5-1 to TRBJ2-2; D possibly corresponds to TRBD2 (6 bases). CDR1 SGHRS and CDR2 YFSETQ come from the germline V gene. Trimming left V 4 bases short and J 0 bases short, with 10 bases between. The CDR3 is 15 residues long. CDR3 protein: CASSRGFANTGELFF. The DNA of the CDR3 is TGCGCCAGCAGCCGGGGGTTCGCGAACACCGGGGAGCTGTTTTTT.

The chain carries TRBV7-6 and TRBJ1-6; the match to TRBD1 covers 9 bases. In germline, CDR1 is SGHVS, CDR2 FNYEAQ. The CDR3 is 14 residues long. Germline trimming cut 5 bases from V and 9 bases from J; bases unmatched to any gene: 5. CDR3 nucleotide sequence: TGTGCCAGCAGCCCGGACAGGGGTGGTTCACCCCTCCACTTT. Its protein is CASSPDRGGSPLHF.

This CDR3 reads CASRRQGISEQYF. Written as DNA, the CDR3 is TGTGCCAGCAGGAGACAGGGTATTTCCGAGCAGTACTTC. The rearrangement uses TRBV27 and TRBJ2-7; TRBD1 matches at 7 bases. The CDR3 has 13 residues. Germline CDR1 is MNHEY and CDR2 is SMNVEV (reference sequence). V gave up 6 bases and J gave up 6 bases; unmatched junction bases: 8.

This sequence joins TRBV7-6 and TRBJ2-2; perhaps TRBD1 as D (6 bases). This CDR3 comprises 16 residues. Trimming left V 0 bases short and J 3 bases short, with 11 bases between. Germline loops: CDR1 SGHVS, CDR2 FNYEAQ. The chain's CDR3 is CASSLARDTYTGELFF. Written as DNA, the CDR3 is TGTGCCAGCAGCTTAGCCCGGGACACCTACACCGGGGAGCTGTTTTTT.

The chain employs TRBV7-2 and TRBJ2-1; no definite D call. In germline, CDR1 is SGHTA, CDR2 FQGNSA. Trimming cost V 0 bases and J 4 bases, with 13 bases left between them. The CDR3 length is 16 residues. This CDR3 reads CASSLAKISVYNEQFF. The CDR3 DNA is TGTGCCAGCAGCTTAGCGAAGATATCGGTATACAATGAGCAGTTCTTC. Complete variable domain (other parts from reference TRBV7-2 and TRBJ2-1): GAGVSQSPSNKVTEKGKDVELRCDPISGHTALYWYRQSLGQGLEFLIYFQGNSAPDKSGLPSDRFSAERTGGSVSTLTIQRTQQEDSAVYLCASSLAKISVYNEQFFGPGTRLTVL.

V gene TRBV5-1 combines with J gene TRBJ2-7; 7 nucleotides line up with TRBD1. CDR1 and CDR2 from the germline V gene are SGHRS and YFSETQ. The ends lost 4 bases at V and 3 bases at J; junction bases unmatched: 10. CDR3 size: 15 residues. The CDR3 sequence: CASSMRQGGNYEQYF. The DNA of the CDR3 is TGCGCCAGCAGCATGCGACAGGGTGGAAACTACGAGCAGTACTTC.

The chain joins TRBV19 to TRBJ2-3, with no clear D. Trimming took off 3 bases at V and 0 bases at J, with 10 bases between the two ends. This CDR3 spans 15 amino acids. Germline values: CDR1 LNHDA, CDR2 SQIVND (reference sequence). The CDR3 region has the DNA TGTGCCAGTAGTATTCGAGGTTTCAGCACAGATACGCAGTATTTT. This sequence encodes CASSIRGFSTDTQYF.

V is TRBV6-2 or TRBV6-3 and J is TRBJ2-5; D not certain. The CDR3 spans 11 residues. V was cut by 2 bases and J by 5 bases, with 3 bases left in between. In germline, CDR1 is MNHEY, CDR2 SVGEGT. The CDR3 is CASSYAETQYF. CDR3 nucleotides: TGTGCCAGCAGTTACGCGGAGACCCAGTACTTC.

The rearrangement uses TRBV19 and TRBJ2-7, with 7 bases fitting TRBD1. The ends lost 5 bases at V and 4 bases at J; junction bases unmatched: 14. Germline loops: CDR1 LNHDA, CDR2 SQIVND (reference sequence). The CDR3 length is 16 residues. The CDR3 sequence is CASSVRTGVQPYEQYF. CDR3 nucleotides: TGTGCCAGTAGTGTGAGAACAGGGGTACAACCTTACGAGCAGTACTTC.